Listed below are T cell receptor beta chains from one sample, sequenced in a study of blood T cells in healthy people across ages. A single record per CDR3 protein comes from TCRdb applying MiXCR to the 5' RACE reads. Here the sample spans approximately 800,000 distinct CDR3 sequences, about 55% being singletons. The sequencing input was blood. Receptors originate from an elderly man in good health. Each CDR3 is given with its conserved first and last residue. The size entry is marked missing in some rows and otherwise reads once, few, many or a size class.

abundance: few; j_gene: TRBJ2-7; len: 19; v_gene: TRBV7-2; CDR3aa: CASSLRVGLAGDRFYEQYF
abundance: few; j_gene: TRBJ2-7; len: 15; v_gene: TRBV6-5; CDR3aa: CASSYPTGSSYEQYF
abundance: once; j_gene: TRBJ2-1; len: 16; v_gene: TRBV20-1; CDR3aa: CSASGGSGRAYNEQFF
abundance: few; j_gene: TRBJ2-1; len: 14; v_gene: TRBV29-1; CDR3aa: CSVVRQDSYNEQFF
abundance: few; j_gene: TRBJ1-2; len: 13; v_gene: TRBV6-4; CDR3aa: CASSVSAGSGYTF
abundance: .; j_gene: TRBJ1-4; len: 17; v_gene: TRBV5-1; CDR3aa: CASSLSAGDATNEKLFF
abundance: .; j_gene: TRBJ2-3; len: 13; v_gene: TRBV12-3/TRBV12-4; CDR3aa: CASSLSNTDTQYF
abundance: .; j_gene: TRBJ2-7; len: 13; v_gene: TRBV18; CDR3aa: CANSAGTAYEQYF
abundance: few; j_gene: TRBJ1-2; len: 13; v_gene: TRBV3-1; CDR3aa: CASSLGIYYGYTF
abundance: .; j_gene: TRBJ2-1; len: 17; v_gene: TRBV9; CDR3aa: CASSVGLAGSSYNEQFF
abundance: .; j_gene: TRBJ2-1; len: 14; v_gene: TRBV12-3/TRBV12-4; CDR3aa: CVSSVGGDFDEQFF
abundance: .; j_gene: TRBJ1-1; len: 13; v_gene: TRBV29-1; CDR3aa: CSVEGLGNTEAFF
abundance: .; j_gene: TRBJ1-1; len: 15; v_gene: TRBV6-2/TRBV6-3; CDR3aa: CASSYPTSWGTEAFF
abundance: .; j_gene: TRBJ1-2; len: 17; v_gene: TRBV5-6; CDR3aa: CASSLAGPGTADYGYTF
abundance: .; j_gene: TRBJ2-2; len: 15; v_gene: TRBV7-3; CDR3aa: CASSLRGGYTGELFF
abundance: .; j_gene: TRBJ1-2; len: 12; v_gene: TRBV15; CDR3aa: CATQRANYGYTF
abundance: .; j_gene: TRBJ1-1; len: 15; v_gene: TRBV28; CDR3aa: CASSWGGLGNTEAFF
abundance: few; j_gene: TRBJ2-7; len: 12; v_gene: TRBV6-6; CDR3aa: CASSYSSGEQYF
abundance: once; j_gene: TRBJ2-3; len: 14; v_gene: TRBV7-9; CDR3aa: CASKAGADTDTQYF
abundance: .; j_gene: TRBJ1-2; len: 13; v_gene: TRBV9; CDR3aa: CASSAQGAYGYTF
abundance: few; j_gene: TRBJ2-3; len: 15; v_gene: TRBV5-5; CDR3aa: CASRSGTTGGDTQYF
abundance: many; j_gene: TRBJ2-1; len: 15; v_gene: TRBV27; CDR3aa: CASSFFGRSYNEQFF
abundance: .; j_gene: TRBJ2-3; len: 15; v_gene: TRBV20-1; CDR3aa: CSAPDRGSGTDTQYF
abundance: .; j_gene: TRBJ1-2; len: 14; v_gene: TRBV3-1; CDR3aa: CASSPQQTHYGYTF
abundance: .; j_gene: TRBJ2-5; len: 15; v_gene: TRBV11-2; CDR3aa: CASSSWTGGQETQYF
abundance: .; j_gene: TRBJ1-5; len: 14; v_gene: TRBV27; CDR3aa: CASNGQGTNQPQHF
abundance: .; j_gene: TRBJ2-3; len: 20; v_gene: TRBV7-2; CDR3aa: CASSKRMTSGRRVVGSTQYF
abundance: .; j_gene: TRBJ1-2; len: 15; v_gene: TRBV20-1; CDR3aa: CSARDPTGPAYGYTF
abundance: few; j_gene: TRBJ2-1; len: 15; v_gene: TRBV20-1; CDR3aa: CSARDRATADNEQFF
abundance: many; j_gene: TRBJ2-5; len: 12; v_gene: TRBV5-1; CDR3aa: CASSLAQETQYF
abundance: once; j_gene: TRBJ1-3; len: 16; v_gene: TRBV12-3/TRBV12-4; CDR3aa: CASSPRTGDSGNTIYF
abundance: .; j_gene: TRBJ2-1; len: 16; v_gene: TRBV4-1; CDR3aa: CASSQEGGITYNEQFF
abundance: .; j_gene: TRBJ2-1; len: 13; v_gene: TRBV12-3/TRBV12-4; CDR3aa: CASRTTGGQEQFF
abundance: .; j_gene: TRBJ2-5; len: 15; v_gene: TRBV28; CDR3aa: CASSSRTGYQETQYF
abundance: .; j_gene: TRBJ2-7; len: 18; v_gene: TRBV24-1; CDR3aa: CATSDSRGLAGGIYEQYF
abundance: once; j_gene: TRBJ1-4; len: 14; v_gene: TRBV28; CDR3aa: CASSYDRVGEKLFF
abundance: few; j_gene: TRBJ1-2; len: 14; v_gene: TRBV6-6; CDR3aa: CASSMPGQNYGYTF
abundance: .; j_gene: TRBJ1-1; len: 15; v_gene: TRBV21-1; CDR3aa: CASSNSPGGRTEAFF
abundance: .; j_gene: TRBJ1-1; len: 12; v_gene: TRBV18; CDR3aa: CASSETDLGAFF
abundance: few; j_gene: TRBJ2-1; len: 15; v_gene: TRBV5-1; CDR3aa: CASTTGTGGTDEQFF
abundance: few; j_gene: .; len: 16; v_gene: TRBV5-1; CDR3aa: CASSLALTFSSDEQYF
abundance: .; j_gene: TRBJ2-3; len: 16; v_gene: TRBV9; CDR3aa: CASSPIGTGGGDTQYF
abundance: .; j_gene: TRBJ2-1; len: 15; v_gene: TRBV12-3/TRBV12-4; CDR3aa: CASRAGTGSLSEQFF
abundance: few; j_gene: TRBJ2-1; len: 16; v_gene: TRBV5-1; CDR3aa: CASSLTGTSGYNEQFF
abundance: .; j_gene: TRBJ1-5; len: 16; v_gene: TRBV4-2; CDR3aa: CASSRGGRYGNQPQHF